This T cell receptor beta chain was obtained from a study of cytomegalovirus exposure and HLA in healthy donors. Study results and caveats: A list of roughly 180 TCR beta chains associated with cytomegalovirus was given.

As concerns this clone: What it binds is not known.

Germline loops: CDR1 SEHNR, CDR2 FQNEAQ (reference sequence). V lost 6 bases, J lost 3 bases, and 7 bases stayed unmatched. This CDR3 has 14 residues. Primers for the PCR totalled 60 Vbeta and 13 Jbeta. Assay used: immunoSEQ multiplex PCR; TCRdb lists only in-frame clones, some missing. Here the sample spans roughly 190,000 clones, 77% being singletons. The origin of this receptor is a female donor in good health and CMV-seronegative. The V call is TRBV7-9, the J call TRBJ2-7; 8 bases agree with TRBD2. Specimen: PBMCs. CDR3 protein: CASSSGTSDYEQYF. The CDR3 nucleotides read TGTGCCAGCAGTTCCGGGACTAGTGACTACGAGCAGTACTTC.